The 21 T cell receptor beta chains below all came from one sample that was sequenced in a study of cytomegalovirus exposure and HLA in healthy donors. The primer mix had 60 Vbeta and 13 Jbeta primers. TCRdb's copy holds only in-frame clones and misses some; the assay was immunoSEQ multiplex PCR. The repertoire consists of approximately 76,000 clones, with 65% to 75% occurring once and the leading ten covering around 16%. Material for sequencing was PBMCs. All receptors derive from a woman in her 40s in good health and CMV-seropositive.

The chain employs TRBV6-5 and TRBJ2-2; 8 positions match TRBD1. Trimming removed 6 bases from V and 5 bases from J; junction bases left unmatched: 8. Germline values: CDR1 MNHEY, CDR2 SVGAGI. This CDR3 is built from 15 residues. The CDR3 DNA reads as TGTGCCAGCAGAGGTGACAGGGGCCATACCGGGGAGCTGTTTTTT. This encodes CASRGDRGHTGELFF.

There are a few counts of this clone. The V gene is TRBV29-1, the J gene TRBJ1-5; D may be TRBD1 (5 bases). V shed 5 bases and J shed 1 base, with 6 bases lying between them. The CDR3 loop spans 12 amino acids. Germline CDR1 is SQVTM and CDR2 is ANQGSEA. DNA of the CDR3: TGCAGCGTTCGGGGGAGCAATCAGCCCCAGCATTTT. It yields the protein CSVRGSNQPQHF.

V and J are TRBV13 and TRBJ2-2, with no clear D. The germline V gene has CDR1 PRHDT and CDR2 FYEKMQ (reference sequence). V lost 10 bases and J 4 bases, leaving 16 bases between the germline ends. The CDR3 spans 14 residues. CDR3 sequence reads: CANRLSGFTGELFF. The CDR3 region has the DNA TGTGCCAACCGTCTCTCGGGTTTCACCGGGGAGCTGTTTTTT.

This sequence joins TRBV5-1 and TRBJ2-5, with TRBD1 matching over 8 bases. The CDR3 runs to 15 residues. V dropped 3 bases and J dropped 2; count of bases not matched to a gene: 6. Germline-derived CDR1 and CDR2 are SGHRS and YFSETQ. CDR3 nucleotide sequence: TGCGCCAGCAGCTCGGACAGGGTTGGGCAAGAGACCCAGTACTTC. This gives the protein CASSSDRVGQETQYF.

This clone has only one observation. The chain uses TRBV7-2 and TRBJ1-1; D is undetermined. This CDR3 has 13 amino acids. With 5 bases removed from V and 1 base from J, the gap between germline ends came to 8 bases. CDR1 is SGHTA, CDR2 FQGNSA, per germline. CDR3: CASSRGPNTEAFF. CDR3 bases: TGTGCCAGCAGCCGAGGGCCGAACACTGAAGCTTTCTTT. Using reference TRBV7-2 and TRBJ1-1 for the parts outside the CDR3, the full variable domain is GAGVSQSPSNKVTEKGKDVELRCDPISGHTALYWYRQSLGQGLEFLIYFQGNSAPDKSGLPSDRFSAERTGGSVSTLTIQRTQQEDSAVYLCASSRGPNTEAFFGQGTRLTVV.

The V gene is TRBV27, the J gene TRBJ1-1, with 8 bases aligning to TRBD1. In germline, CDR1 is MNHEY, CDR2 SMNVEV (reference sequence). The CDR3 is 15 amino acids. The V segment lost 5 bases and the J segment 3 bases; nucleotides outside the gene matches: 8. CDR3 bases: TGTGCCAGCAGTGGCACCGGGACAGGAGACACTGAAGCTTTCTTT. Amino acids: CASSGTGTGDTEAFF.

Ten or more counts support this clone. The genes are TRBV6-4 and TRBJ1-2, with 9 nucleotides matching TRBD1. This CDR3 contains 14 residues. V dropped 3 bases and J dropped 7; count of bases not matched to a gene: 6. The germline V gene encodes CDR1 MRHNA and CDR2 SNTAGT. The CDR3 region has the DNA TGTGCCAGCAGTGATACGGGACAGGGCCCTGGCTACACCTTC. Translated, it gives CASSDTGQGPGYTF.

V usage is TRBV4-1 and J usage is TRBJ2-6; D is perhaps TRBD1 (6 bases). Germline V CDR1 and CDR2: MGHRA, YSYEKL. CDR3 length equals 14 residues. The ends were cut back, 2 bases at V and 13 bases at J, with 15 bases in the middle. CDR3 coding DNA: TGCGCCAGCAGCCAACCGACAGGAGCAAGAGTCCTGACTTTC. Translation gives CASSQPTGARVLTF.

V is TRBV18 and J is TRBJ1-2; a possible D gene is TRBD1 (5 bases). The germline V gene encodes CDR1 KGHSH and CDR2 LQKENI. The CDR3 covers 13 residues. V was clipped by 2 bases and J by 6 bases, with 10 bases between them. CDR3 DNA: TGTGCCAGCTCACCAGCGGCAGGGCATGGCTACACCTTC. Translated: CASSPAAGHGYTF.

This clone was seen only a few times. The chain couples TRBV5-5 to TRBJ2-6, with D hard to call. CDR1 and CDR2 from the germline V gene are SGHKS and YYEKEE (reference sequence). The CDR3 covers 14 residues. V lost 5 bases, J lost 1 base, and 7 bases lay in between. In DNA, the CDR3 is TGTGCCAGCAGGTTTACATCTGGGGCCAACGTCCTGACTTTC. Protein sequence: CASRFTSGANVLTF.

V gene TRBV6-5 combines with J gene TRBJ2-7; tentatively, D is TRBD2 (6 bases). Per the germline V gene, CDR1 is MNHEY and CDR2 is SVGAGI. The V end was cut by 6 bases, the J end by 7 bases, with 16 bases between. The CDR3 runs 13 residues. The CDR3 nucleotides read TGTGCCAGCAGCTCCCCACTGGCGGGGGAGCAGTACTTC. It codes for CASSSPLAGEQYF.

The chain combines TRBV14 with TRBJ2-2, with a weak D call TRBD2 (6 bases). Germline CDR1 is SGHDN and CDR2 is FVKESK. The CDR3 runs 15 residues. Trimming took 1 base from V and 7 from J, leaving 13 bases between them. CDR3 protein: CASSQVGREDGELFF. The CDR3 coding sequence is TGTGCCAGCAGCCAAGTAGGCAGGGAGGACGGGGAGCTGTTTTTT. The complete variable domain, with remaining parts taken from reference TRBV14 and TRBJ2-2, reads EAGVTQFPSHSVIEKGQTVTLRCDPISGHDNLYWYRRVMGKEIKFLLHFVKESKQDESGMPNNRFLAERTGGTYSTLKVQPAELEDSGVYFCASSQVGREDGELFFGEGSRLTVL.

This clone was observed a handful of times. The chain recombines TRBV9 with TRBJ2-3; weak D call: TRBD2 (5 bases). V was shortened by 7 bases and J by 5 bases, with 14 bases between the two germline ends. Germline CDR1 reads SGDLS; CDR2 reads YYNGEE. This CDR3 is 13 amino acids long. CDR3 in DNA: TGTGCCAGCCAGACGGCGGCGGGAGATACGCAGTATTTT. It translates to CASQTAAGDTQYF.

This clone is a singleton in its sample. J is TRBJ1-1 and V is TRBV7-2; D perhaps matches TRBD1 (5 bases). Between the trimmed V and J ends, which lost 1 base and 2 bases, there was a span of 11 bases. The CDR3 runs 15 residues. Per the germline V gene, CDR1 is SGHTA and CDR2 is FQGNSA. The CDR3 loop is CASSLVKGINTEAFF. In DNA form, the CDR3 reads TGTGCCAGCAGCTTAGTGAAGGGGATCAACACTGAAGCTTTCTTT.

A note on this clone: A read error is likely, as this CDR3 ends without the conserved phenylalanine or tryptophan. The chain combines TRBV5-6 with TRBJ1-3, with D possibly matching TRBD1 (6 bases). The CDR3 loop spans 15 amino acids. Germline V gives CDR1 SGHDT, CDR2 YYEEEE. Trimming stripped 0 bases from V and 0 bases from J, with 7 bases between. CDR3 coding DNA: TGTGCCAGCAGCTTGGGACAGGTCTCTGGAAACACCATATATGTT. Its translation is CASSLGQVSGNTIYV.

This clone has only a few counts. The chain combines TRBV19 with TRBJ2-7; 7 bases line up with TRBD2. This CDR3 has 14 residues. Losses at the gene ends were 6 bases for V and 4 bases for J; bases not matched to a gene: 9. Per the germline V gene, CDR1 is LNHDA and CDR2 is SQIVND (reference sequence). DNA of the CDR3: TGTGCCAGTAGCAGACTAGCTCAGGATTACGAGCAGTACTTC. This encodes CASSRLAQDYEQYF.

CDR3 residues: CASSLAAGATEAFF. The CDR3 coding sequence is TGTGCCAGCAGCTTAGCGGCAGGGGCCACTGAAGCTTTCTTT. The J gene is TRBJ1-1, the V gene TRBV7-2; maybe TRBD1 (6 bases). Trimming shortened V by 0 bases and J by 4 bases, and 9 bases separated the two germline ends. Germline V CDR1 and CDR2: SGHTA, FQGNSA. This CDR3 spans 14 amino acids.

This chain connects TRBV28 to TRBJ2-7; TRBD2 is a possible D gene (7 bases). The V end was cut by 6 bases, the J end by 7 bases, with 19 bases between. The germline gives CDR1 MDHEN, CDR2 SYDVKM. The CDR3 covers 14 residues. The CDR3 protein is CASRPGGFLGEQYF. The CDR3 bases are TGTGCCAGCAGGCCGGGGGGCTTCTTAGGAGAGCAGTACTTC.

The chain carries TRBV30 and TRBJ2-7; D perhaps matches TRBD2 (7 bases). This CDR3 is built from 15 residues. V dropped 0 bases and J dropped 1 base, with 13 bases sitting between them. Germline-derived CDR1 and CDR2 are GTSNPN and SVGIG (reference sequence). This CDR3 reads CAWSVGGPFSYEQYF. CDR3 in DNA: TGTGCCTGGAGTGTGGGGGGGCCCTTTTCCTACGAGCAGTACTTC.

This chain connects TRBV7-6 to TRBJ2-7; weak D call: TRBD1 (5 bases). The CDR3 extends over 13 amino acids. Germline-derived CDR1 and CDR2 are SGHVS and FNYEAQ. Trimming cost V 4 bases and J 4 bases, with 11 bases left between them. CDR3 bases: TGTGCCAGCAGCTCACAGGAAAATTACGAGCAGTACTTC. As protein: CASSSQENYEQYF.

This clone was seen only a few times. The chain has TRBV5-4 and TRBJ2-1, with 7 positions matching TRBD2. J lost 7 bases, V lost 4 bases, and 8 bases had no gene match. The CDR3 is made up of 14 amino acids. Germline loops: CDR1 SGHNT, CDR2 YYREEE (reference sequence). The CDR3 loop reads CASSPGLDPNEQFF. In DNA, the CDR3 is TGTGCCAGCAGCCCTGGACTAGACCCAAATGAGCAGTTCTTC.